The sample holds a few counts of the clone carrying this T cell receptor beta chain. The antigen is undetermined. This specimen comes from a study of post-analysis software for immune sequencing data. Background on the study: Relapsing-remitting, secondary progressive and progressive-relapsing multiple sclerosis courses were included. Broader study findings: Normalized Chao1 diversity was significantly lower in multiple sclerosis patients than in controls.

Unique molecular identifiers featured in each of the TCR beta cDNA libraries. T cells, about 0.9 to 11 million of them, yielded roughly 0.5 million cDNA molecules. Using its own MiXCR run on the PCR reads, TCRdb lists one record per CDR3 protein. The sample lists about 460,000 distinct CDR3 sequences, around 40% occurring once. Input material: blood. This clonotype was sampled from a girl aged 5 to 17 with multiple sclerosis.

CDR3 loop: CASSFGGSNNEQFF. CDR3 sequence (DNA): TGTGCCAGCAGCTTTGGGGGTTCGAACAATGAGCAGTTCTTC. The gene calls are TRBV7-2 and TRBJ2-1; D may be TRBD1 or TRBD2 (5 bases each). With 3 bases removed from V and 5 bases from J, the gap between germline ends came to 11 bases. This CDR3 is 14 amino acids long. The V gene's germline CDR1 is SGHTA and CDR2 FQGNSA.